Here is one T cell receptor (beta chain) with its context. Its antigen is as yet unknown. The data derive from a study of shared clonotypes between healthy human individuals. For the study at large: Per donor, CD8 memory used one plate, CD8 naive used two, CD4 memory used three and CD4 naive used three.

Overall study findings and caveats: How much donors shared clonotypes was expected to be affected by sequencing depth. Memory subsets had estimated richness that was generally smaller than that of naive subsets. Lower generation probabilities were found for non-shared clonotypes than for those shared by all four donors.

Selected positively for CCR7 and CD45RO-negative, naive CD8 cells excluded terminally differentiated effector memory CD45RA+ cells. CDR1 and CDR2 from the germline V gene are SNHLY and FYNNEI. After removal of 6 bases from V and 0 bases from J, the junction contained 5 bases not matched to a gene. The CDR3 consists of 15 residues. Generated by immunoSEQ multiplex PCR, the TCRdb table keeps only in-frame clones and is missing some. Here the sample spans about 2.1 million clones, 90% to 95% being singletons. This clonotype was obtained from a man aged 18 to 30 in good health. Some clones in this sample may be carry-over from other donors' samples. This chain joins TRBV2 and TRBJ2-7; 10 nucleotides align to TRBD1. Sequenced sample: naive CD8+ T cells from PBMCs. The DNA of the CDR3 is TGTGCCAGCAGAGAGACAGGGGGCCTCTCCTACGAGCAGTACTTC. Translated: CASRETGGLSYEQYF.